The source of this T cell receptor (beta chain) is a study of monozygotic twins with inflammatory bowel disease. Study outcomes and limitations: Lower TCRbeta diversity (inverse Simpson) was seen in IBD patients than in healthy co-twins.

The CDR3 contains 13 residues. Germline values: CDR1 SGHRS, CDR2 YFSETQ. TCRdb re-called the 5' RACE reads and shows each CDR3 protein once, DNA omitted. This sample's table reports some 150,000 distinct CDR3 sequences. As to this clonotype: Its antigen is unknown.

The chain has TRBV5-1 and TRBJ1-1. The sequence was collected from a human donor with ulcerative colitis or Crohn's disease, or a healthy co-twin of an affected twin (not recorded which). The specimen was blood. Here the CDR3 reads CASSLAPANEAFF.